Listed here are 29 T cell receptor beta chains from one sample, sequenced in a study of T cells in Graves' hyperthyroidism and ophthalmopathy. Amplification yielded TCR beta CDR3 regions, with RNA transcripts as the source. The HTBI set primed first-round TCR CDR3 RT-PCR. Each CDR3 protein gets one entry after TCRdb re-called the multiplex PCR reads with MiXCR. There are roughly 700,000 distinct CDR3 sequences in the sample; around 15% occur only once, and roughly 10% lies in the top ten. The specimen sequenced was blood. The receptors derive from a woman aged 18-29 years with Graves' hyperthyroidism.

This clonotype was found a few times. The V call is TRBV29-1, the J call TRBJ2-1, with D tentatively TRBD1 (6 bases). The CDR3 is 12 residues long. The germline CDR1 and CDR2 sequences are SQVTM and ANQGSEA. V was trimmed by 6 bases and J by 7 bases, leaving 13 bases between them. The CDR3 loop is CSVEKRGNEQFF. DNA for the CDR3: TGCAGCGTGGAAAAGAGGGGGAATGAGCAGTTCTTC.

The chain recombines TRBV6-4 with TRBJ1-5; a weak D match, TRBD1 (5 bases). In germline, CDR1 is MRHNA, CDR2 SNTAGT. With 4 bases removed from V and 2 bases from J, the gap between germline ends came to 12 bases. The CDR3 runs 15 residues. The CDR3 loop reads CASSADGGGNQPQHF. In DNA, the CDR3 is TGTGCCAGCAGTGCCGATGGGGGGGGCAATCAGCCCCAGCATTTT.

The chain is built from TRBV4-2 and TRBJ2-7; maybe TRBD1 (5 bases). The CDR3 totals 19 residues. V shed 1 base and J shed 4 bases, with 26 bases lying between them. Germline loops: CDR1 LGHNA, CDR2 YNFKEQ. The CDR3 DNA is TGTGCCAGCAGCCAAGGGACATTTCGGCGACTCCCGATAACGTACGAGCAGTACTTC. This translates into CASSQGTFRRLPITYEQYF.

As for this clonotype: One end of the junction does not line up with germline, which may come from a read error. The chain joins TRBV18 to TRBJ1-5; D is uncertain. The CDR3 spans 13 residues. Germline CDR1 reads KGHSH; CDR2 reads LQKENI. As DNA, the CDR3 is TGTACCAGCTCTCGCGGATTCAATCAGCCCCAGCATTTT. It codes for CTSSRGFNQPQHF.

A remark on this clonotype: A much more abundant neighbour one base away suggests this may be a read error. J is TRBJ2-2 and V is TRBV7-8, with 11 positions matching TRBD2. With 6 bases clipped from V and 4 bases from J, the junction kept 4 bases outside the gene matches. Germline values: CDR1 SGHVS, CDR2 FQNEAQ. The length of the CDR3 is 15 residues. For the CDR3, the DNA is TGTGCCAGCAGGGATAGCGGGAGGGTCACCGGGGAGCTGTTTTTT. As protein: CASRDSGRVTGELFF.

Many counts were recorded for this clonotype. The chain links TRBV27 to TRBJ2-7; 11 bases are a match to TRBD2. The CDR3 totals 18 residues. With V trimmed by 4 bases and J by 0 bases, 11 bases remained unmatched. The germline gives CDR1 MNHEY, CDR2 SMNVEV (reference sequence). CDR3 region: CASSSLLLAGGISYEQYF. CDR3 in DNA: TGTGCCAGCAGTTCCCTCCTCCTAGCGGGAGGAATCTCCTACGAGCAGTACTTC.

This clonotype was recorded many times. The CDR3 sequence is CASTHWAETSNHGYTF. DNA for the CDR3: TGTGCCAGCACCCATTGGGCCGAGACCTCGAACCATGGCTACACCTTC. The gene calls are TRBV6-2 or TRBV6-3 and TRBJ1-2; D is unclear. This CDR3 is built from 16 residues. Germline V gives CDR1 MNHEY, CDR2 SVGEGT. V lost 7 bases to trimming and J lost 6 bases, with 24 bases between them.

This clonotype was observed a handful of times. The rearrangement uses TRBV7-9 and TRBJ1-1; D is possibly TRBD1 (6 bases). CDR1 and CDR2 from the germline V gene are SEHNR and FQNEAQ (reference sequence). This CDR3 comprises 15 residues. V lost 6 bases and J lost 2, with 16 bases in between. CDR3 sequence (DNA): TGTGCCAGCAGGGGGTCCCAGGGGCTTAACACTGAAGCTTTCTTT. Its translation: CASRGSQGLNTEAFF.

This clonotype was recorded many times. This chain links TRBV6-6 with TRBJ2-7; D remains ambiguous. This CDR3 contains 14 residues. The V end lost 0 bases, the J end lost 0 bases, and 6 bases lay between the germline ends. From germline, CDR1 is MNHNY and CDR2 SVGAGI (reference sequence). CDR3 sequence: CASSYSLDSYEQYF. CDR3 in DNA: TGTGCCAGCAGTTACTCGTTAGACTCCTACGAGCAGTACTTC.

This chain links TRBV24-1 with TRBJ1-5, with TRBD1 matching over 7 bases. Germline-derived CDR1 and CDR2 are KGHDR and SFDVKD. The CDR3 has 16 amino acids. V was pared by 6 bases and J by 5 bases, with 12 bases of the junction left unmatched. As DNA, the CDR3 is TGTGCCACCAGTAGCTACAGGACAGGAACCGATCAGCCCCAGCATTTT. It codes for CATSSYRTGTDQPQHF.

This clonotype was counted ten times or more. The rearrangement links TRBV11-2 to TRBJ2-1; 10 nucleotides match TRBD1. The CDR3 contains 17 residues. Germline V gene lookup returns CDR1 SGHAT and CDR2 FQNNGV. J gave up 6 bases and V 1 base, and 9 bases lay outside the gene matches. CDR3 residues: CASSLAARQGASNEQFF. The CDR3 nucleotides read TGTGCCAGCAGCTTAGCAGCGCGACAGGGGGCTTCCAATGAGCAGTTCTTC.

The sample holds many counts of this clonotype. This chain connects TRBV7-9 to TRBJ2-2, with unresolved D. Germline CDR1 is SEHNR and CDR2 is FQNEAQ (reference sequence). The V and J ends lost 5 bases and 3 bases respectively, with 10 bases between them. This CDR3 has 14 amino acids. This chain's CDR3 is CASSTPRYTGELFF. The CDR3 DNA reads as TGTGCCAGCAGCACGCCCAGGTACACCGGGGAGCTGTTTTTT.

This clonotype came up a few times. The chain links TRBV4-1 to TRBJ2-3, with 10 bases that match TRBD2. From germline, CDR1 is MGHRA and CDR2 YSYEKL. CDR3 length: 16 amino acids. V lost 1 base to trimming and J lost 1 base; unmatched junction nucleotides: 2. CDR3 coding DNA: TGCGCCAGCAGCCAAGCTGGGACTAGCGGCACAGATACGCAGTATTTT. Amino acid sequence: CASSQAGTSGTDTQYF.

This chain uses TRBV7-9 with TRBJ1-4; tentatively, D is TRBD1 (6 bases). The germline V gene has CDR1 SEHNR and CDR2 FQNEAQ (reference sequence). The CDR3 has 15 amino acids. With 5 bases removed from V and 6 bases from J, the gap between germline ends came to 16 bases. The CDR3 DNA reads TGTGCCAGCAGCAACAGGGATTACCCCGATGAAAAACTGTTTTTT. The encoded protein is CASSNRDYPDEKLFF.

This clonotype turned up a few times. At one of its ends the junction is not consistent with the germline gene, which may arise from a read error. The chain recombines TRBV5-6 with TRBJ2-7; 11 bases fit TRBD1. The germline CDR1 and CDR2 sequences are SGHDT and YYEEEE. The CDR3 has 15 amino acids. In DNA form, the CDR3 reads TGTGCCAGCAGCCCCGGACAGGGGGCCTCCGACGAGCAGTACTTC. Protein: CASSPGQGASDEQYF. The full variable domain, completed using reference TRBV5-6 and TRBJ2-7, is DAGVTQSPTHLIKTRGQQVTLRCSPKSGHDTVSWYQQALGQGPQFIFQYYEEEERQRGNFPDRFSGHQFPNYSSELNVNALLLGDSALYLCASSPGQGASDEQYFGPGTRLTVT.

This clonotype has at least ten counts. The V call is TRBV11-2, the J call TRBJ2-7; 10 bases fit TRBD2. CDR3 size: 16 residues. Trimming took 5 bases from V and 6 from J; bases not matched to a gene: 13. Germline CDR1 is SGHAT and CDR2 is FQNNGV. The CDR3 DNA reads as TGTGCCAGCAGCCCCCTGGGGGTTAGCGGGAGGTCCGAGCAGTACTTC. Translation: CASSPLGVSGRSEQYF.

V and J are TRBV6-2 or TRBV6-3 and TRBJ2-3, with 8 bases that match TRBD2. CDR1 MNHEY and CDR2 SVGEGT come from the germline V gene. After removal of 8 bases from V and 5 bases from J, the junction contained 15 bases not matched to a gene. CDR3 size: 16 residues. The CDR3 protein is CASPPPGREAGDTQYF. The CDR3 bases are TGTGCCAGCCCGCCTCCTGGGCGGGAGGCCGGAGATACGCAGTATTTT.

The sample holds many counts of this clonotype. This rearrangement joins TRBV27 to TRBJ1-6; D unresolved. The CDR3 runs 15 residues. CDR1 is MNHEY and CDR2 is SMNVEV in the germline V gene (reference sequence). Trimming pared 5 bases from V and 0 bases from J, leaving 8 bases between. The CDR3 nucleotides are TGTGCCAGCAGTCTATGGTTCTCCTATAATTCACCCCTCCACTTT. Residues: CASSLWFSYNSPLHF.

The sample holds many counts of this clonotype. This chain joins TRBV20-1 and TRBJ1-2; TRBD1 aligns across 9 bases. Germline V gene sequence: CDR1 DFQATT, CDR2 SNEGSKA (reference sequence). CDR3 size: 13 residues. V was pared by 5 bases and J by 6 bases, with 7 bases of the junction left unmatched. CDR3 sequence (DNA): TGCAGTGCTTTTGAGACAGGGGGAAATGGCTACACCTTC. Protein: CSAFETGGNGYTF.

This clonotype showed up just a few times. The chain employs TRBV5-5 and TRBJ2-5, with 11 positions matching TRBD2. Trimming removed 2 bases from V and 2 bases from J; junction bases left unmatched: 5. The CDR3 is 16 amino acids. Germline CDR1 is SGHKS and CDR2 is YYEKEE (reference sequence). In nucleotides, the CDR3 is TGTGCCAGCAGCTTCCCGGGACTAGCGGATCAAGAGACCCAGTACTTC. It specifies CASSFPGLADQETQYF.

This clonotype was counted at least ten times. The chain carries TRBV7-3 and TRBJ2-2; D might be TRBD1 (5 bases). The germline V gene encodes CDR1 SGHTA and CDR2 FQGTGA. V lost 2 bases and J lost 6, with 10 bases in between. This CDR3 has 14 amino acids. For the CDR3, the DNA is TGTGCCAGCAGCTTACAGGGAATGGCCGGGGAGCTGTTTTTT. Translation gives CASSLQGMAGELFF.

The sample holds many counts of this clonotype. This chain connects TRBV2 to TRBJ2-7; 7 bases map to TRBD2. After removal of 3 bases from V and 0 bases from J, the junction contained 5 bases not matched to a gene. The CDR3 extends over 15 amino acids. Germline values: CDR1 SNHLY, CDR2 FYNNEI. The CDR3 sequence is CASSEDVAGSYEQYF. The CDR3 DNA sequence: TGTGCCAGCAGTGAGGACGTAGCGGGCTCCTACGAGCAGTACTTC.

This clonotype was detected ten times or more. The V gene is TRBV27, the J gene TRBJ2-7; D is undetermined. CDR1 and CDR2 from the germline V gene are MNHEY and SMNVEV (reference sequence). V dropped 3 bases and J dropped 0 bases, with 9 bases sitting between them. The CDR3 covers 14 residues. CDR3 region: CASSFSGPSYEQYF. Here the CDR3 DNA reads TGTGCCAGCAGTTTTTCAGGTCCCTCCTACGAGCAGTACTTC.

This clonotype has at least ten counts. The rearrangement joins TRBV7-2 to TRBJ2-4, with TRBD1 identical over 7 bases. The CDR3 consists of 12 residues. V trimming: 8 bases; J trimming: 6 bases; junction bases outside the gene matches: 4. Germline V gene lookup returns CDR1 SGHTA and CDR2 FQGNSA. As DNA, the CDR3 is TGTGCCAGCTCGAACAGGGGAAACATTCAGTACTTC. Translating gives CASSNRGNIQYF.

V usage is TRBV7-8 and J usage is TRBJ1-1; 7 bases fit TRBD1. Losses at the gene ends were 5 bases for V and 11 bases for J; bases not matched to a gene: 23. CDR1 is SGHVS and CDR2 is FQNEAQ in the germline V gene. This CDR3 has 17 amino acids. The CDR3 DNA sequence: TGTGCCAGCAGCCCCGGGGGTACGGGACAGCCGAATCGTCTCGCTTTCTTT. This codes for CASSPGGTGQPNRLAFF. Drawing the rest from reference TRBV7-8 and TRBJ1-1, the complete variable domain is GAGVSQSPRYKVAKRGQDVALRCDPISGHVSLFWYQQALGQGPEFLTYFQNEAQLDKSGLPSDRFFAERPEGSVSTLKIQRTQQEDSAVYLCASSPGGTGQPNRLAFFGQGTRLTVV.

This clonotype was recorded many times. The rearrangement uses TRBV3-1 and TRBJ2-2; 10 bases map to TRBD2. Per germline, CDR1 LGHDT and CDR2 YNNKEL (reference sequence). CDR3 length: 18 residues. V lost 0 bases, J lost 2 bases, and 6 bases stayed unmatched. This chain's CDR3 is CASSQEPSGGLNTGELFF. The CDR3 DNA reads TGTGCCAGCAGCCAAGAACCTAGCGGGGGACTTAACACCGGGGAGCTGTTTTTT.

This clonotype was counted at least ten times. The V and J genes are TRBV28 and TRBJ2-7, with D perhaps being TRBD1 or TRBD2 (5 bases each). In germline, CDR1 is MDHEN, CDR2 SYDVKM. There are 15 residues in the CDR3. Trimming removed 4 bases at V and 7 bases at J, with 20 bases between. CDR3 sequence reads: CASSSAGTSRREQYF. The CDR3 nucleotides read TGTGCCAGCAGTTCGGCCGGGACCTCACGTCGGGAGCAGTACTTC.

This clonotype was seen a few times. The chain is built from TRBV6-6 and TRBJ2-3; no definite D call. Germline V gene data show CDR1 as MNHNY and CDR2 as SVGAGI (reference sequence). The CDR3 contains 15 residues. V was shortened by 0 bases and J by 2 bases, with 9 bases between the two germline ends. For the CDR3, the DNA is TGTGCCAGCAGTTACTCCCGCCCGAACACAGATACGCAGTATTTT. It is translated as CASSYSRPNTDTQYF.

In its sample, this clonotype was seen a few times. The chain is built from TRBV5-1 and TRBJ2-1, with D unresolved. CDR1 is SGHRS, CDR2 YFSETQ, per germline. The CDR3 contains 12 residues. The V and J ends lost 3 bases and 6 bases respectively, with 7 bases between them. CDR3 in DNA: TGCGCCAGCAGCTCAAACCTCAATGAGCAGTTCTTC. Protein product: CASSSNLNEQFF.